The 29 T cell receptor beta chains below were found in one sample sequenced in a study of Tregs in tolerant kidney transplant recipients. Sequenced by immunoSEQ multiplex PCR; TCRdb stores in-frame clones only, minus some. This repertoire includes over 25,000 clones. The input for sequencing was CD8+ T cells from blood, taken before the transplant. The receptors were gathered from a human donor who received a combined kidney and bone marrow transplant.

As to this clone: The CDR3 end falls 3 residues outside the read, so it is completed with the germline J gene. V is TRBV6-2 or TRBV6-3 and J is TRBJ1-1; TRBD1 matches 7 bases. This CDR3 has 15 amino acids. Germline assignment: CDR1 MNHEY and CDR2 SVGEGT. J gave up 0 bases and V 0 bases, and 1 base lay outside the gene matches. CDR3 DNA (partial): TGTGCCAGCAGTTACTCACAGGGGCTGAACACTGAA. It encodes CASSYSQGLNTE. Given in full, the CDR3 is CASSYSQGLNTEAFF.

About this clone itself: The read is 3 residues too short to cover the CDR3 end, so that end is filled in from the germline J gene. This rearrangement joins TRBV20-1 to TRBJ2-2; 9 nucleotides line up with TRBD1. The V and J ends lost 0 bases and 4 bases, in that order; junction bases with no gene match: 6. This CDR3 spans 16 amino acids. Germline V lookup: CDR1 DFQATT, CDR2 SNEGSKA (reference sequence). CDR3: CSARDKGTGTTGELFF. CDR3 DNA, as far as it was read: TGCAGTGCTAGAGATAAAGGGACAGGGACCACCGGGGAG.

As concerns this clone: The observed sequence ends 3 residues before the CDR3 terminus, with the missing tail filled in from the germline J gene. This chain links TRBV2 with TRBJ1-1, with a possible D match to TRBD1 (5 bases). The CDR3 runs 15 residues. Trimming shortened V by 1 base and J by 5 bases, and 14 bases separated the two germline ends. In germline, CDR1 is SNHLY, CDR2 FYNNEI. CDR3 sequence: CASSEVFRGGTEAFF. CDR3 bases read: TGTGCCAGCAGTGAAGTCTTTAGGGGAGGGACTGAA.

As for this clone: The read falls 3 residues short of the CDR3 end, and the missing part is taken from the germline J gene. The chain employs TRBV5-6 and TRBJ1-5; TRBD1 might be the D (6 bases). The V end was cut by 0 bases, the J end by 5 bases, with 12 bases between. The germline V gene has CDR1 SGHDT and CDR2 YYEEEE. The CDR3 covers 15 residues. The CDR3 here is CASSLAGDPHQPQHF. CDR3 DNA, as far as it was read: TGTGCCAGCAGCTTGGCAGGGGACCCCCATCAGCCC.

Concerning this clone: The read ends 3 residues early relative to the CDR3; the germline J gene fills the gap. The V call is TRBV19, the J call TRBJ1-1, with TRBD1 matching 9 bases. This CDR3 spans 13 amino acids. V was pared by 9 bases and J by 0 bases, with 2 bases of the junction left unmatched. CDR1 is LNHDA, CDR2 SQIVND, per germline (reference sequence). The CDR3 protein is CASGTGLNTEAFF. The part of the CDR3 DNA that was read is TGTGCCAGCGGGACAGGGCTGAACACTGAA.

In the case of this clone: The read comes to an end 3 residues before the CDR3 does, leaving the germline J gene to fill in the end. This rearrangement joins TRBV2 to TRBJ2-2; D is possibly TRBD2 (6 bases). From germline, CDR1 is SNHLY and CDR2 FYNNEI. The CDR3 contains 12 residues. V was shortened by 10 bases and J by 6 bases, with 12 bases between the two germline ends. The CDR3 bases that were read are TGTGCCACCGACGGAGGGGCCGGGGAG. Encoded protein: CATDGGAGE. In full, the CDR3 reads CATDGGAGELFF.

CDR3 amino acids: CASPLPVGAATYEQYF. Incomplete CDR3 DNA: TGTGCCAGTCCCCTCCCCGTGGGGGCAGCAACCTACGAG. The chain couples TRBV19 to TRBJ2-7; TRBD1 might be the D (6 bases). The CDR3 extends 3 residues past the end of the read, so its final part is completed from the germline J gene. CDR3 length: 16 residues. Germline V gives CDR1 LNHDA, CDR2 SQIVND (reference sequence). The V end lost 8 bases, the J end lost 2 bases, and 22 bases lay between the germline ends.

Details on this clone: The observed sequence ends 3 residues before the CDR3 terminus, with the missing tail filled in from the germline J gene. The chain has TRBV2 and TRBJ2-4, with 12 bases matching TRBD2. CDR1 and CDR2 from the germline V gene are SNHLY and FYNNEI. This CDR3 contains 17 residues. Losses at the gene ends were 1 base for V and 6 bases for J; bases not matched to a gene: 7. CDR3 sequence: CASSEDLAGGPGNIQYF. CDR3 DNA (partial): TGTGCCAGCAGTGAAGATCTAGCGGGGGGGCCGGGAAACATT.

To note about this clone: Read coverage stops 3 residues before the CDR3 terminus; the germline J gene supplies the remainder. The rearrangement uses TRBV7-9 and TRBJ2-7; D remains ambiguous. The CDR3 sequence is 14 residues long. The V gene lost 2 bases and the J gene lost 2 bases, with 10 bases spanning the gap. The germline V gene has CDR1 SEHNR and CDR2 FQNEAQ (reference sequence). The CDR3 loop is CASSLLGLAYEQYF. The sequenced part of the CDR3 DNA is TGTGCCAGCAGCTTACTAGGTCTCGCCTACGAG.

On this clone itself: The read comes to an end 3 residues before the CDR3 does, leaving the germline J gene to fill in the end. The rearrangement joins TRBV2 to TRBJ2-5; 7 bases are shared with TRBD2. Looked up from germline, CDR1 is SNHLY and CDR2 is FYNNEI. This CDR3 spans 13 amino acids. V was clipped by 6 bases and J by 3 bases; unmatched bases: 4. The CDR3 region is CASRGSGEETQYF. CDR3 DNA (partial): TGTGCCAGCAGGGGGAGCGGGGAAGAGACC.

Note on this clone: Coverage ceases 3 residues before the CDR3 finishes, and the germline J gene fills in the end. V and J are TRBV19 and TRBJ2-2; a weak D match, TRBD2 (6 bases). The CDR3 is 17 amino acids. V shed 6 bases and J shed 5 bases, with 22 bases lying between them. Germline V lookup: CDR1 LNHDA, CDR2 SQIVND (reference sequence). The CDR3 sequence is CASSDLVRGGRTGELFF. The CDR3 bases that were read are TGTGCCAGTAGCGACCTTGTGAGGGGTGGGAGGACCGGGGAG. The whole variable domain, remainder taken from reference TRBV19 and TRBJ2-2, is DGGITQSPKYLFRKEGQNVTLSCEQNLNHDAMYWYRQDPGQGLRLIYYSQIVNDFQKGDIAEGYSVSREKKESFPLTVTSAQKNPTAFYLCASSDLVRGGRTGELFFGEGSRLTVL.

Comments on this clone: The missing CDR3 end, 3 residues past where the read stops, is filled in from the germline J gene. The chain links TRBV20-1 to TRBJ1-2; tentatively, D is TRBD1 (6 bases). V dropped 5 bases and J dropped 0 bases, with 10 bases sitting between them. Germline CDR1 and CDR2: DFQATT and SNEGSKA (reference sequence). The CDR3 loop spans 13 amino acids. CDR3: CSASGTSNYGYTF. The part of the CDR3 DNA that was read is TGCAGTGCTTCCGGGACATCTAACTATGGC.

Worth noting for this clone: Coverage ceases 3 residues before the CDR3 finishes, and the germline J gene fills in the end. This rearrangement joins TRBV7-9 to TRBJ2-7; TRBD1 aligns across 7 bases. The CDR3 length is 12 residues. The J segment lost 6 bases and the V segment lost 5 bases, leaving 4 bases of the junction unmatched. Germline V CDR1 and CDR2: SEHNR, FQNEAQ (reference sequence). The CDR3 sequence: CASSVQGIEQYF. CDR3 DNA, as far as it was read: TGTGCCAGCAGCGTACAGGGGATCGAG.

Regarding this clone: The read stops 3 residues short of the end of the CDR3; the missing end is completed from the germline J gene. The V call is TRBV19, the J call TRBJ1-5, with a tentative D call TRBD1 (6 bases). Germline-derived CDR1 and CDR2 are LNHDA and SQIVND (reference sequence). The CDR3 runs to 13 residues. Trimming stripped 7 bases from V and 5 bases from J, with 12 bases between. This chain's CDR3 is CASTKPGDQPQHF. The CDR3 DNA, read in part, is TGTGCCAGTACCAAGCCAGGGGATCAGCCC.

About this clone: Read data end 3 residues before the CDR3 end; the end is taken from the germline J gene. The chain combines TRBV7-6 with TRBJ1-3; D not certain. The V end was cut by 4 bases, the J end by 5 bases, with 9 bases between. Germline CDR1 and CDR2: SGHVS and FNYEAQ. CDR3 size: 13 residues. The CDR3 sequence: CASSSLDRNTIYF. The sequenced CDR3 bases are TGTGCCAGCAGCTCACTTGACAGAAACACC.

On this clone itself: Sequencing ends 3 residues short of the CDR3 end; the germline J gene provides the rest. The rearrangement joins TRBV29-1 to TRBJ1-1; the match to TRBD1 covers 9 bases. V trimming: 4 bases; J trimming: 5 bases; junction bases outside the gene matches: 8. CDR1 SQVTM and CDR2 ANQGSEA come from the germline V gene. CDR3 length: 14 residues. The sequenced part of the CDR3 DNA is TGCAGCGTTGGAACAGGGGGCGAGGGGACTGAA. It is translated as CSVGTGGEGTE. The entire CDR3 is CSVGTGGEGTEAFF. Supplemented by reference TRBV29-1 and TRBJ1-1, the full variable domain reads SAVISQKPSRDICQRGTSLTIQCQVDSQVTMMFWYRQQPGQSLTLIATANQGSEATYESGFVIDKFPISRPNLTFSTLTVSNMSPEDSSIYLCSVGTGGEGTEAFFGQGTRLTVV.

With respect to this clone: The observed sequence ends 3 residues before the CDR3 terminus, with the missing tail filled in from the germline J gene. The chain is built from TRBV30 and TRBJ1-2; 12 bases align to TRBD1. The V gene's germline CDR1 is GTSNPN and CDR2 SVGIG (reference sequence). The CDR3 extends over 14 amino acids. This CDR3 is CAWGSGTGGRGYTF. CDR3 bases read: TGTGCCTGGGGGTCCGGGACAGGGGGCAGGGGC.

Details on this clone: The read ends 3 residues before the CDR3 terminus; that terminus is restored from the germline J gene. V and J are TRBV7-9 and TRBJ2-1, with 7 bases identical to TRBD1. The germline V gene has CDR1 SEHNR and CDR2 FQNEAQ (reference sequence). This CDR3 has 14 residues. Trimming cost V 1 base and J 5 bases; bases outside gene matches: 2. The part of the CDR3 DNA that was read is TGTGCCAGCAGCTTAGGGGACAGAGACAATGAG. It specifies CASSLGDRDNE. The entire CDR3 sequence reads CASSLGDRDNEQFF.

As regards this clone: With the read ending 3 residues before the CDR3 end, the germline J gene is used to fill in that end. This sequence joins TRBV10-3 and TRBJ1-5, with 8 bases lining up with TRBD1. This CDR3 is built from 14 residues. Germline lookup yields CDR1 ENHRY and CDR2 SYGVKD. V shed 3 bases, J shed 6 bases, and the junction held 4 bases outside the gene matches. CDR3 DNA, as far as it was read: TGTGCCATCAGTGATGACAGGGGCGGTCAGCCC. Translation: CAISDDRGGQP. The full CDR3 protein is CAISDDRGGQPQHF.

Regarding this clone: From the germline J gene comes the end of the CDR3, since the read stops 3 residues before it. This sequence joins TRBV23-1 and TRBJ2-1, with 9 positions matching TRBD1. TRBV23-1 is placed among ORFs of uncertain function. This CDR3 has 16 amino acids. V lost 10 bases and J lost 5; bases outside the gene matches: 15. The sequenced part of the CDR3 DNA is TGCGCCACCCCCCGGGACAGGGAATCCCAGGACAATGAG. This translates into CATPRDRESQDNE. The CDR3 in its entirety is CATPRDRESQDNEQFF.

As concerns this clone: The read is 3 residues too short to cover the CDR3 end, so that end is filled in from the germline J gene. The V call is TRBV7-8, the J call TRBJ1-6; 8 nucleotides align to TRBD1. The V segment lost 0 bases and the J segment 2 bases; nucleotides outside the gene matches: 3. Per the germline V gene, CDR1 is SGHVS and CDR2 is FQNEAQ. The CDR3 runs 17 residues. The CDR3 DNA, read in part, is TGTGCCAGCAGCTTAGCGGAGGACAGGGCCTATAATTCACCC. Translated: CASSLAEDRAYNSP. The whole CDR3 sequence reads CASSLAEDRAYNSPLHF.

For this clone: The read ends 3 residues shy of where the CDR3 ends; the end is completed using the germline J gene. The genes are TRBV19 and TRBJ1-5; 11 bases align to TRBD1. The CDR3 sequence is 20 residues long. J lost 1 base, V lost 5 bases, and 16 bases had no gene match. Germline-derived CDR1 and CDR2 are LNHDA and SQIVND (reference sequence). The part of the CDR3 DNA that was read is TGTGCCAGTAGTCAAGGCCCGGGACAGGGGGGTTTCGGGAGCAATCAGCCC. Amino acids: CASSQGPGQGGFGSNQP. The full-length CDR3 reads as CASSQGPGQGGFGSNQPQHF. The variable domain in full, completed from reference TRBV19 and TRBJ1-5, reads DGGITQSPKYLFRKEGQNVTLSCEQNLNHDAMYWYRQDPGQGLRLIYYSQIVNDFQKGDIAEGYSVSREKKESFPLTVTSAQKNPTAFYLCASSQGPGQGGFGSNQPQHFGDGTRLSIL.

Of note for this clone: Read data end 3 residues before the CDR3 end; the end is taken from the germline J gene. V is TRBV7-9 and J is TRBJ1-1; 8 bases agree with TRBD1. CDR1 and CDR2 from the germline V gene are SEHNR and FQNEAQ (reference sequence). The CDR3 is 15 residues long. The trim removed 3 bases at V and 3 bases at J, leaving 6 bases unmatched. This chain's CDR3 is CASSFLTGVDTEAFF. CDR3 bases read: TGTGCCAGCAGCTTTTTGACAGGGGTGGACACTGAA.

Worth noting for this clone: The read finishes 3 residues shy of the CDR3 end, and the germline J gene is used to complete it. This rearrangement joins TRBV19 to TRBJ1-6, with no clear D. The V and J ends lost 8 bases and 5 bases respectively, with 16 bases between them. From germline, CDR1 is LNHDA and CDR2 SQIVND (reference sequence). The CDR3 consists of 15 residues. CDR3 region: CASATLGNDNSPLHF. The sequenced part of the CDR3 DNA is TGTGCCAGTGCTACACTAGGGAATGATAATTCACCC.

In the case of this clone: The read finishes 3 residues shy of the CDR3 end, and the germline J gene is used to complete it. The chain joins TRBV7-9 to TRBJ2-5; unclear D gene. CDR1 and CDR2 from the germline V gene are SEHNR and FQNEAQ (reference sequence). V dropped 5 bases and J dropped 5 bases, with 9 bases sitting between them. The CDR3 loop spans 12 amino acids. The DNA read from the CDR3 is TGTGCCAGCAGCCCCACGACTGAGACC. Amino acids: CASSPTTET. The entire CDR3 is CASSPTTETQYF. The whole variable domain, filled in from reference TRBV7-9 and TRBJ2-5, reads DTGVSQNPRHKITKRGQNVTFRCDPISEHNRLYWYRQTLGQGPEFLTYFQNEAQLEKSRLLSDRFSAERPKGSFSTLEIQRTEQGDSAMYLCASSPTTETQYFGPGTRLLVL.

With regard to this clone: With the read ending 3 residues before the CDR3 end, the germline J gene is used to fill in that end. J is TRBJ2-7 and V is TRBV7-9; TRBD1 aligns across 7 bases. Germline V gene sequence: CDR1 SEHNR, CDR2 FQNEAQ (reference sequence). CDR3 length: 15 amino acids. J was trimmed by 2 bases and V by 4 bases; bases with no gene match: 8. CDR3 region: CASSSTGAAPYEQYF. The CDR3 bases that were read are TGTGCCAGCAGCTCCACAGGGGCCGCCCCCTACGAG.

As regards this clone: From the germline J gene comes the end of the CDR3, since the read stops 3 residues before it. The rearrangement joins TRBV6-2 or TRBV6-3 to TRBJ2-1; a weak D match, TRBD2 (5 bases). There are 14 residues in the CDR3. The V end was cut by 5 bases, the J end by 0 bases, with 8 bases between. Germline V CDR1 and CDR2: MNHEY, SVGEGT. CDR3 DNA, as far as it was read: TGTGCCAGCAGTCCAACTAGCTCCTACAATGAG. Protein: CASSPTSSYNE. The entire CDR3 protein is CASSPTSSYNEQFF.

Remarks on this clone: The CDR3 end is not reached by the read, which stops 3 residues before it; the germline J gene fills it in. The chain combines TRBV29-1 with TRBJ1-2; a weak D match, TRBD1 (6 bases). The CDR3 length is 15 residues. Germline V CDR1 and CDR2: SQVTM, ANQGSEA. V was shortened by 5 bases and J by 4 bases, with 20 bases between the two germline ends. CDR3 sequence: CSVTAQEQGGYGYTF. Incomplete CDR3 DNA: TGCAGCGTTACCGCTCAGGAACAGGGAGGCTATGGC. Full variable domain (missing parts from reference TRBV29-1 and TRBJ1-2): SAVISQKPSRDICQRGTSLTIQCQVDSQVTMMFWYRQQPGQSLTLIATANQGSEATYESGFVIDKFPISRPNLTFSTLTVSNMSPEDSSIYLCSVTAQEQGGYGYTFGSGTRLTVV.

In the case of this clone: From the germline J gene comes the end of the CDR3, since the read stops 3 residues before it. The gene calls are TRBV2 and TRBJ2-1; TRBD2 aligns across 7 bases. The CDR3 consists of 13 residues. Germline V CDR1 and CDR2: SNHLY, FYNNEI. V lost 8 bases and J lost 6; bases outside the gene matches: 7. CDR3 DNA, as far as it was read: TGTGCCAGCCCCCGGGGGGATTTCAATGAG. It specifies CASPRGDFNE. The whole CDR3 protein is CASPRGDFNEQFF.